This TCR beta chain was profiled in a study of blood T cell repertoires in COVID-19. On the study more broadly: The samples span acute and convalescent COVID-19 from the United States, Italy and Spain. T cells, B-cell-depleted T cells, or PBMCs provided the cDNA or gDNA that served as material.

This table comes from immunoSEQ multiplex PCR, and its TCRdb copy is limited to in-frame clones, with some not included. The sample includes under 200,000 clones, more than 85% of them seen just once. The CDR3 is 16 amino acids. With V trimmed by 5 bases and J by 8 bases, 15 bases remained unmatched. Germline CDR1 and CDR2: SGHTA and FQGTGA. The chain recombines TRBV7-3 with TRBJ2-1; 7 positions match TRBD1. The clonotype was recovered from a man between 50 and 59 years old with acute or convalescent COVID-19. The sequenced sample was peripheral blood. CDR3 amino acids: CASSPQATGVLHEQFF. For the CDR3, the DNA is TGTGCCAGCAGCCCCCAAGCAACAGGGGTTCTACATGAGCAGTTCTTC.